This TCR beta chain was recorded in a study of cytomegalovirus exposure and HLA in healthy donors. The study, taken as a whole, reports: For cytomegalovirus status, the classifier reportedly gave diagnoses with high specificity and sensitivity. Highly shared variants forming one cluster were likely a sequencing artifact. The study had only CMV serostatus as immune exposure information.

This CDR3 contains 15 residues. V lost 1 base and J lost 4, with 14 bases in between. The germline V gene has CDR1 LGHNA and CDR2 YNFKEQ. The PCR used 60 Vbeta and 13 Jbeta primers. The assay was immunoSEQ multiplex PCR, and TCRdb's table has in-frame clones only and misses some. Of about 170,000 clones listed, around four fifths are singletons. About this clone itself: Antigen unknown.

Sample: PBMCs. The sequence derives from a female donor in good health and CMV-seronegative. The chain uses TRBV4-2 and TRBJ2-7, with D perhaps TRBD2 (5 bases). CDR3 loop: CASSQAGPLGYEQYF. For the CDR3, the DNA is TGTGCCAGCAGCCAAGCTGGCCCACTAGGATACGAGCAGTACTTC.